One sample yielded the 27 T cell receptor beta chains listed below, sequenced in a study of OX40 agonist ivuxolimab in advanced cancers. TCRdb's table, derived via immunoSEQ multiplex PCR, lists solely in-frame clones and lacks some. Of over 65,000 clones listed, roughly 90% were seen once; the top ten hold approximately 0.48%. Sequenced here: CD4+ or CD8+ T cells sorted from blood, sampled in a trial of the OX40 agonist ivuxolimab. Receptor source: an adult with an advanced solid tumor such as melanoma, head and neck, liver or kidney cancer.

This chain connects TRBV13 to TRBJ2-7; D not certain. The germline V and J ends were trimmed by 4 bases and 4 bases, with 11 bases remaining between them. Germline V gene data show CDR1 as PRHDT and CDR2 as FYEKMQ (reference sequence). This CDR3 region has 13 residues. The CDR3 nucleotides are TGTGCCAGCAGCTCCTGGAAGGGATACGAGCAGTACTTC. Protein sequence: CASSSWKGYEQYF.

This clone turned up a few times. The gene calls are TRBV5-1 and TRBJ1-1; TRBD1 agrees at 7 bases. V shed 3 bases, J shed 2 bases, and the junction held 4 bases outside the gene matches. CDR3 length: 14 residues. Germline lookup yields CDR1 SGHRS and CDR2 YFSETQ. The CDR3 nucleotides are TGCGCCAGCAGCTCGAGAGGGGGCAACACTGAAGCTTTCTTT. It encodes CASSSRGGNTEAFF.

The V call is TRBV7-9, the J call TRBJ2-3; D gene unclear. V was pared by 3 bases and J by 4 bases, with 14 bases between. CDR1 and CDR2 from the germline V gene are SEHNR and FQNEAQ (reference sequence). CDR3 length: 15 residues. The CDR3 loop is CASSFRRVAADTQYF. DNA of the CDR3: TGTGCCAGCAGCTTTCGCCGGGTTGCTGCAGATACGCAGTATTTT.

The chain carries TRBV19 and TRBJ1-3, with 9 bases that match TRBD1. J was trimmed by 1 base and V by 10 bases; bases with no gene match: 5. Per the germline V gene, CDR1 is LNHDA and CDR2 is SQIVND (reference sequence). This CDR3 has 14 residues. Here the CDR3 reads CATEQGASGNTIYF. The CDR3 DNA is TGTGCCACGGAACAGGGGGCTTCTGGAAACACCATATATTTT.

The chain carries TRBV6-5 and TRBJ1-1; D is perhaps TRBD1 (5 bases). Germline-derived CDR1 and CDR2 are MNHEY and SVGAGI. The CDR3 spans 13 residues. V was shortened by 0 bases and J by 4 bases, with 6 bases between the two germline ends. CDR3 nucleotide sequence: TGTGCCAGCAGTTACTCGGGGGTCACTGAAGCTTTCTTT. This codes for CASSYSGVTEAFF.

Only a few counts were recorded for this clone. The chain recombines TRBV6-6 with TRBJ1-5, with D perhaps TRBD1 (5 bases). Trimming took off 6 bases at V and 2 bases at J, with 11 bases between the two ends. This CDR3 has 14 amino acids. Germline V gives CDR1 MNHNY, CDR2 SVGAGI (reference sequence). This chain's CDR3 is CASRPGTGNQPQHF. As DNA, the CDR3 is TGTGCCAGCAGACCCGGGACGGGCAATCAGCCCCAGCATTTT.

V and J are TRBV30 and TRBJ2-1; 7 nucleotides line up with TRBD1. J gave up 5 bases and V 2 bases, and 6 bases lay outside the gene matches. The CDR3 spans 14 residues. The V gene's germline CDR1 is GTSNPN and CDR2 SVGIG (reference sequence). The CDR3 protein is CAWSLGTEDNEQFF. Written as DNA, the CDR3 is TGTGCCTGGAGTTTGGGGACAGAAGACAATGAGCAGTTCTTC.

The genes are TRBV5-1 and TRBJ2-1, with a tentative D call TRBD1 (7 bases). V was shortened by 4 bases and J by 6 bases, with 17 bases between the two germline ends. Per germline, CDR1 SGHRS and CDR2 YFSETQ. This CDR3 spans 15 amino acids. The DNA for the CDR3 is TGCGCCAGCAGCCCGGAGACAGGGAGGTTCAATGAGCAGTTCTTC. Protein product: CASSPETGRFNEQFF.

The chain carries TRBV28 and TRBJ2-7; 9 bases line up with TRBD1. The length of the CDR3 is 17 residues. In germline, CDR1 is MDHEN, CDR2 SYDVKM. V trimming: 3 bases; J trimming: 6 bases; junction bases outside the gene matches: 15. CDR3 DNA: TGTGCCAGCAGTTTGTTGGGTCTGGGACAGGGTTCCCTCGAGCAGTACTTC. Translated: CASSLLGLGQGSLEQYF.

The chain's CDR3 is CASSLGGQENQPQHF. The CDR3 coding sequence is TGCGCCAGCAGCTTGGGGGGCCAGGAGAATCAGCCCCAGCATTTT. This chain uses TRBV5-1 with TRBJ1-5; maybe TRBD1 (5 bases). CDR3 length: 15 residues. V gave up 0 bases and J gave up 4 bases, with 11 bases separating them. Germline lookup yields CDR1 SGHRS and CDR2 YFSETQ.

CDR3 amino acids: CASSFPGAGNIQYF. The CDR3 DNA is TGTGCCAGCAGCTTCCCAGGGGCCGGAAACATTCAGTACTTC. The chain couples TRBV5-8 to TRBJ2-4, with D perhaps matching TRBD1 (6 bases). The ends were cut back, 2 bases at V and 6 bases at J, with 12 bases in the middle. The CDR3 has 14 amino acids. From germline, CDR1 is SGHTS and CDR2 YDEGEE.

The chain is built from TRBV9 and TRBJ2-5, with D possibly matching TRBD1 (5 bases). Germline-derived CDR1 and CDR2 are SGDLS and YYNGEE. The CDR3 is made up of 14 amino acids. Trimming left V 2 bases short and J 5 bases short, with 13 bases between. This CDR3 is CASSVAGAVETQYF. CDR3 DNA sequence: TGTGCCAGCAGCGTCGCTGGGGCCGTGGAGACCCAGTACTTC.

The rearrangement joins TRBV5-4 to TRBJ2-5; TRBD2 matches 11 bases. The DNA end is more similar to TRBJ2-7, so the J call may be wrong. The length of the CDR3 is 15 residues. Germline V CDR1 and CDR2: SGHNT, YYREEE (reference sequence). CDR3 in amino acids: CASSSGLAVYSEQYF. CDR3 DNA: TGTGCCAGCAGCTCGGGACTAGCGGTTTACTCCGAGCAGTACTTC.

The rearrangement links TRBV18 to TRBJ1-5, with TRBD1 as a possible D gene (6 bases). V was pared by 2 bases and J by 5 bases, with 10 bases between. Germline loops: CDR1 KGHSH, CDR2 LQKENI. CDR3 length: 14 residues. CDR3 residues: CASSPGQIDQPQHF. CDR3 sequence (DNA): TGTGCCAGCTCACCAGGACAGATTGATCAGCCCCAGCATTTT.

This clone came up a few times. This sequence joins TRBV6-5 and TRBJ2-7; 9 nucleotides agree with TRBD1. There are 13 residues in the CDR3. V gave up 7 bases and J gave up 3 bases; unmatched junction bases: 4. The germline V gene encodes CDR1 MNHEY and CDR2 SVGAGI. CDR3 nucleotides: TGTGCCAGCAAACAGACAGGGGGCTACGAGCAGTACTTC. This gives the protein CASKQTGGYEQYF.

The chain carries TRBV29-1 and TRBJ1-1; D call uncertain. Trimming stripped 4 bases from V and 1 base from J, with 13 bases between. The CDR3 totals 14 residues. Germline V gives CDR1 SQVTM, CDR2 ANQGSEA. This CDR3 is CSVVGLRENTEAFF. The DNA of the CDR3 is TGCAGCGTTGTTGGCTTACGGGAGAACACTGAAGCTTTCTTT.

The V and J genes are TRBV6-5 and TRBJ2-2; 9 nucleotides match TRBD1. Germline lookup yields CDR1 MNHEY and CDR2 SVGAGI. The CDR3 covers 14 residues. V shed 5 bases and J 3 bases; nucleotides not matched to a gene: 1. This CDR3 reads CASSRDRDTGELFF. CDR3 sequence (DNA): TGTGCCAGCAGTCGGGACAGGGACACCGGGGAGCTGTTTTTT.

The chain recombines TRBV30 with TRBJ2-3, with D possibly matching TRBD2 (5 bases). V was trimmed by 2 bases and J by 1 base, leaving 13 bases between them. In germline, CDR1 is GTSNPN, CDR2 SVGIG (reference sequence). CDR3 length equals 15 residues. The CDR3 sequence: CAWSLGVRGTDTQYF. Written as DNA, the CDR3 is TGTGCCTGGAGTCTGGGAGTGCGGGGCACAGATACGCAGTATTTT.

In the case of this clone: One end of the junction varies from germline; a read error may be responsible. This sequence joins TRBV6-5 and TRBJ2-7; D is possibly TRBD2 (7 bases). This CDR3 contains 14 residues. CDR1 and CDR2 from the germline V gene are MNHEY and SVGAGI. The CDR3 spells CASSYSRSVAGALF. In DNA form, the CDR3 reads TGTGCCAGCAGTTACTCGAGATCGGTCGCGGGGGCCCTCTTC.

On this clone: Other DNA variants within this sample encode the same CDR3. V is TRBV6-5 and J is TRBJ2-3; 8 bases map to TRBD2. V lost 2 bases and J lost 1; bases outside the gene matches: 2. CDR3 length: 15 amino acids. CDR1 MNHEY and CDR2 SVGAGI come from the germline V gene. CDR3 region: CASSYSGRGTDTQYF. The CDR3, as DNA: TGTGCCAGCAGTTACAGCGGGAGAGGCACAGATACGCAGTATTTT.

The V gene is TRBV4-3, the J gene TRBJ2-7; 9 bases agree with TRBD2. The CDR3 contains 16 residues. V shed 3 bases and J 0 bases; nucleotides not matched to a gene: 6. Germline lookup yields CDR1 LGHNA and CDR2 YSLEER. This CDR3 reads CASSHLTSGFSYEQYF. In DNA form, the CDR3 reads TGCGCCAGCAGCCATCTTACTAGCGGGTTCTCCTACGAGCAGTACTTC.

The V call is TRBV7-2, the J call TRBJ1-2; the D is unclear. Germline-derived CDR1 and CDR2 are SGHTA and FQGNSA. The length of the CDR3 is 14 residues. V shed 1 base and J shed 3 bases, with 9 bases lying between them. The CDR3 sequence is CASSLEVQYYGYTF. The CDR3 DNA reads as TGTGCCAGCAGCTTAGAGGTACAATACTATGGCTACACCTTC. Using reference TRBV7-2 and TRBJ1-2 for the parts outside the CDR3, the full variable domain is GAGVSQSPSNKVTEKGKDVELRCDPISGHTALYWYRQSLGQGLEFLIYFQGNSAPDKSGLPSDRFSAERTGGSVSTLTIQRTQQEDSAVYLCASSLEVQYYGYTFGSGTRLTVV.

The chain couples TRBV6-5 to TRBJ2-7; TRBD2 agrees at 13 bases. J was trimmed by 4 bases and V by 6 bases; bases with no gene match: 6. The CDR3 is 15 amino acids. Germline CDR1 is MNHEY and CDR2 is SVGAGI. This chain's CDR3 is CASSALAGGGYEQYF. CDR3 sequence (DNA): TGTGCCAGCAGCGCACTAGCGGGAGGGGGTTACGAGCAGTACTTC.

This clone was counted only a few times. The chain uses TRBV6-5 and TRBJ1-1; tentative D call: TRBD1 (6 bases). Germline V gives CDR1 MNHEY, CDR2 SVGAGI. The CDR3 has 15 residues. Trimming took 2 bases from V and 1 from J, leaving 11 bases between them. The CDR3, as DNA: TGTGCCAGCAGTTACGGGGGACAAGGGAACACTGAAGCTTTCTTT. Its translation is CASSYGGQGNTEAFF.

The gene calls are TRBV5-1 and TRBJ2-7; 14 bases line up with TRBD2. The trim removed 0 bases at V and 3 bases at J, leaving 5 bases unmatched. The CDR3 sequence is 17 residues long. Per the germline V gene, CDR1 is SGHRS and CDR2 is YFSETQ. The CDR3 DNA follows: TGCGCCAGCAGCTTGGGGGGACTAGCGGGAGTTCACTACGAGCAGTACTTC. The encoded protein is CASSLGGLAGVHYEQYF.

This clone was picked up one time. The chain carries TRBV4-3 and TRBJ2-1, with D perhaps TRBD1 (6 bases). The germline gives CDR1 LGHNA, CDR2 YSLEER. CDR3 length: 15 residues. V shed 4 bases and J shed 8 bases, with 18 bases lying between them. In DNA form, the CDR3 reads TGCGCCAGCAGCCCCGGGACAAGTGGGTTATATGAGCAGTTCTTC. It translates to CASSPGTSGLYEQFF.

The chain recombines TRBV14 with TRBJ2-3; 7 positions match TRBD2. This CDR3 is 16 amino acids long. From germline, CDR1 is SGHDN and CDR2 FVKESK. V dropped 0 bases and J dropped 5; count of bases not matched to a gene: 8. CDR3 coding DNA: TGTGCCAGCAGCCAAGACCCCGGACTAGGCAGAGATACGCAGTATTTT. Its translation: CASSQDPGLGRDTQYF. Complete variable domain (other parts from reference TRBV14 and TRBJ2-3): EAGVTQFPSHSVIEKGQTVTLRCDPISGHDNLYWYRRVMGKEIKFLLHFVKESKQDESGMPNNRFLAERTGGTYSTLKVQPAELEDSGVYFCASSQDPGLGRDTQYFGPGTRLTVL.